The 11 T cell receptor beta chains below were found in one sample sequenced in a study of cytomegalovirus exposure and HLA in healthy donors. The assay was immunoSEQ multiplex PCR, and TCRdb's table has in-frame clones only and misses some. The repertoire holds tens of thousands of clones, more than 80% seen once, with just over 3% in the top ten. Source material: PBMCs. These receptors were taken from a man younger than 35 in good health and CMV-seronegative.

This rearrangement joins TRBV27 to TRBJ2-5, with TRBD1 matching 11 bases. Trimming at V came to 6 bases and at J to 7 bases, leaving 13 bases not matched to a gene. This CDR3 is built from 16 residues. Looked up from germline, CDR1 is MNHEY and CDR2 is SMNVEV (reference sequence). The CDR3 region is CASSKLWGQGVGTQYF. The CDR3 bases are TGTGCCAGCAGCAAATTGTGGGGACAGGGGGTCGGGACCCAGTACTTC.

V usage is TRBV15 and J usage is TRBJ2-1; TRBD2 matches 14 bases. The CDR3 is made up of 18 amino acids. CDR1 and CDR2 (germline): LNHNV, YYDKDF (reference sequence). J gave up 0 bases and V 5 bases, and 6 bases lay outside the gene matches. Here the CDR3 reads CATSPRGLAGVSYNEQFF. CDR3 nucleotides: TGTGCCACCAGCCCCCGGGGACTAGCGGGAGTCTCCTACAATGAGCAGTTCTTC. Combining the CDR3 with reference TRBV15 and TRBJ2-1 gives the whole variable domain DAMVIQNPRYQVTQFGKPVTLSCSQTLNHNVMYWYQQKSSQAPKLLFHYYDKDFNNEADTPDNFQSRRPNTSFCFLDIRSPGLGDTAMYLCATSPRGLAGVSYNEQFFGPGTRLTVL.

This chain links TRBV5-5 with TRBJ2-5; no clear D gene. CDR1 SGHKS and CDR2 YYEKEE come from the germline V gene (reference sequence). There are 12 residues in the CDR3. V lost 2 bases and J 2 bases, leaving 4 bases between the germline ends. The CDR3 is CASSFHQETQYF. The DNA of the CDR3 is TGTGCCAGCAGCTTTCATCAAGAGACCCAGTACTTC.

The rearrangement uses TRBV28 and TRBJ1-3; D perhaps matches TRBD1 (6 bases). The V and J ends lost 5 bases and 0 bases respectively, with 14 bases between them. There are 16 residues in the CDR3. Germline values: CDR1 MDHEN, CDR2 SYDVKM. The DNA of the CDR3 is TGTGCCAGCAGTATACAACCGACAGGCTCTGGAAACACCATATATTTT. Translation gives CASSIQPTGSGNTIYF.

The chain combines TRBV19 with TRBJ2-1; no reliable D call. The CDR3 contains 15 residues. Looked up from germline, CDR1 is LNHDA and CDR2 is SQIVND (reference sequence). V shed 5 bases and J shed 7 bases, with 18 bases lying between them. The CDR3 bases are TGTGCCAGTAGTTCCGACACCCGTTTGATAAATGAGCAGTTCTTC. Its protein product is CASSSDTRLINEQFF. Supplemented by reference TRBV19 and TRBJ2-1, the full variable domain reads DGGITQSPKYLFRKEGQNVTLSCEQNLNHDAMYWYRQDPGQGLRLIYYSQIVNDFQKGDIAEGYSVSREKKESFPLTVTSAQKNPTAFYLCASSSDTRLINEQFFGPGTRLTVL.

The chain employs TRBV29-1 and TRBJ2-2; D may be TRBD2 (5 bases). Germline V CDR1 and CDR2: SQVTM, ANQGSEA. This CDR3 comprises 14 residues. V lost 6 bases, J lost 0 bases, and 11 bases lay in between. The CDR3: CSVAPGTNTGELFF. CDR3 coding DNA: TGCAGCGTGGCCCCGGGGACGAACACCGGGGAGCTGTTTTTT.

This chain uses TRBV5-4 with TRBJ2-3, with a possible D match to TRBD2 (6 bases). Germline V gene data show CDR1 as SGHNT and CDR2 as YYREEE (reference sequence). There are 17 residues in the CDR3. Trimming took 4 bases from V and 5 from J, leaving 23 bases between them. This CDR3 is CASSLGLPNLKEDTQYF. The CDR3 DNA reads as TGTGCCAGCAGCCTGGGACTTCCTAATTTGAAGGAAGATACGCAGTATTTT.

The chain carries TRBV5-6 and TRBJ2-3; 9 positions match TRBD2. Germline CDR1 and CDR2: SGHDT and YYEEEE. The CDR3 totals 15 residues. V shed 3 bases and J 4 bases; nucleotides not matched to a gene: 6. CDR3 protein: CASSSLAGDADTQYF. In nucleotides, the CDR3 is TGTGCCAGCAGCTCCTTAGCGGGAGACGCAGATACGCAGTATTTT.

This clone was seen a few times. In the same sample, other DNA sequences code for this CDR3. The rearrangement uses TRBV12-2 and TRBJ2-7; the table's D call, TRBD2, has no DNA check behind it. TRBV12-2 is annotated as a pseudogene. This CDR3 region has 17 residues. For the CDR3, the DNA is TGTGCAAGTCGCTTAGCGCTTCGGGAGGGCCGCTCCTACGAGCAGTACTTC. Translated: CASRLALREGRSYEQYF.

This chain connects TRBV2 to TRBJ1-1; D is uncertain. Germline CDR1 and CDR2: SNHLY and FYNNEI. The V end lost 4 bases, the J end lost 5 bases, and 17 bases lay between the germline ends. The CDR3 has 15 residues. The CDR3 sequence: CASSVQVRGRTEAFF. In nucleotides, the CDR3 is TGTGCCAGCAGTGTCCAGGTCCGGGGTAGGACTGAAGCTTTCTTT.

The rearrangement uses TRBV28 and TRBJ2-1; possible D gene TRBD1, 6 bases. V dropped 3 bases and J dropped 9 bases, with 18 bases sitting between them. CDR3 length: 15 amino acids. Germline loops: CDR1 MDHEN, CDR2 SYDVKM. CDR3 sequence reads: CASSFGTEGGVEQFF. The CDR3 DNA follows: TGTGCCAGCAGTTTCGGAACCGAAGGGGGTGTTGAGCAGTTCTTC.